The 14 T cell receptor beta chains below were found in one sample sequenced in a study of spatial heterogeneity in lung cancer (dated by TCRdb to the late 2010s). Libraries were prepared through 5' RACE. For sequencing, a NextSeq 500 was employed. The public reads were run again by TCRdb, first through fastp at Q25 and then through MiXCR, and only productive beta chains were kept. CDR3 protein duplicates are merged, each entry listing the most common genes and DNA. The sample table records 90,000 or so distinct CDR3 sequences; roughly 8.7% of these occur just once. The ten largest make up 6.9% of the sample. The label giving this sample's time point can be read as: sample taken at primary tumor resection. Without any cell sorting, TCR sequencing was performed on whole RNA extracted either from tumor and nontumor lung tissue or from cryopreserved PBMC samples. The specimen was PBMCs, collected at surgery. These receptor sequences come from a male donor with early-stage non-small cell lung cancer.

CDR3 amino acids: CSVDLNGQGRAFF. CDR3 DNA sequence: TGCAGCGTTGATTTAAATGGGCAGGGACGGGCTTTCTTT. The J gene is TRBJ1-1, the V gene TRBV29-1; the D gene is possibly TRBD1 (5 bases). Germline CDR1 reads SQVTM; CDR2 reads ANQGSEA. There are 13 residues in the CDR3. V lost 3 bases, J lost 11 bases, and 19 bases lay in between. The complete variable domain, with remaining parts taken from reference TRBV29-1 and TRBJ1-1, reads SAVISQKPSRDICQRGTSLTIQCQVDSQVTMMFWYRQQPGQSLTLIATANQGSEATYESGFVIDKFPISRPNLTFSTLTVSNMSPEDSSIYLCSVDLNGQGRAFFGQGTRLTVV.

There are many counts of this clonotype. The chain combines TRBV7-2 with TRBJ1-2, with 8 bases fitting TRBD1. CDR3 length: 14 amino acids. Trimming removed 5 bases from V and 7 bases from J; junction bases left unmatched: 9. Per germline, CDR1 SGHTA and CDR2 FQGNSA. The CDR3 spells CASSPGQGEVGYTF. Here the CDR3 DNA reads TGTGCCAGCAGCCCCGGACAGGGCGAGGTTGGCTACACCTTC. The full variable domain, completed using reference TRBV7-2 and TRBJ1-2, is GAGVSQSPSNKVTEKGKDVELRCDPISGHTALYWYRQSLGQGLEFLIYFQGNSAPDKSGLPSDRFSAERTGGSVSTLTIQRTQQEDSAVYLCASSPGQGEVGYTFGSGTRLTVV.

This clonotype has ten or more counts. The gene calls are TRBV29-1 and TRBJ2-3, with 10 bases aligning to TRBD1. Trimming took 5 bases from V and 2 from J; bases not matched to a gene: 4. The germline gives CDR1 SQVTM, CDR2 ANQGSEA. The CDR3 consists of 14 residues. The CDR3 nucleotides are TGCAGCGTTCGAGACAGGGGGCCCACAGATACGCAGTATTTT. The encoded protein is CSVRDRGPTDTQYF.

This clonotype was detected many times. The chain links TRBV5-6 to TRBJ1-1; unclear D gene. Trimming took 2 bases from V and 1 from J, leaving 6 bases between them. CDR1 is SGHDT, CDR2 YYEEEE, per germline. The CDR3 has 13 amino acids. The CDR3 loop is CASSFEGNTEAFF. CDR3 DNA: TGTGCCAGCAGCTTTGAAGGGAACACTGAAGCTTTCTTT.

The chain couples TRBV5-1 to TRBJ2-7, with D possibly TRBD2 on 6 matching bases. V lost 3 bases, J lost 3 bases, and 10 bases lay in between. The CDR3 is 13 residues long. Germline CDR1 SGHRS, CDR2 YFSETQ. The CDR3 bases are TGCGCCAGCAGCTGGGGGACTGACTACGAGCAGTACTTC. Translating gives CASSWGTDYEQYF. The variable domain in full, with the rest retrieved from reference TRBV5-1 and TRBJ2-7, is KAGVTQTPRYLIKTRGQQVTLSCSPISGHRSVSWYQQTPGQGLQFLFEYFSETQRNKGNFPGRFSGRQFSNSRSEMNVSTLELGDSALYLCASSWGTDYEQYFGPGTRLTVT.

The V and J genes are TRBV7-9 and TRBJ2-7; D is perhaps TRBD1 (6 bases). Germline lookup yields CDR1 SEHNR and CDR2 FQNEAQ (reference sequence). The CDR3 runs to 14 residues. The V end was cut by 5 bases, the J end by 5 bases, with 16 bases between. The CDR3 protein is CASSRTQGSDEQYF. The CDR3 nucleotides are TGTGCCAGCAGCCGGACACAGGGAAGCGACGAGCAGTACTTC. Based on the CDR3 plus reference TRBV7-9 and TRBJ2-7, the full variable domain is DTGVSQNPRHKITKRGQNVTFRCDPISEHNRLYWYRQTLGQGPEFLTYFQNEAQLEKSRLLSDRFSAERPKGSFSTLEIQRTEQGDSAMYLCASSRTQGSDEQYFGPGTRLTVT.

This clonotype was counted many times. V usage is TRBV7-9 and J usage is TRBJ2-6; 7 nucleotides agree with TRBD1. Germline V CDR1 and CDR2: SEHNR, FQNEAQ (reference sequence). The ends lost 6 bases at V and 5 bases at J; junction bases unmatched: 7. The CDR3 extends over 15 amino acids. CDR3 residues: CASSRDRGRANVLTF. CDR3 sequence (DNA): TGTGCCAGCAGTCGGGACAGAGGGAGGGCCAACGTCCTGACTTTC. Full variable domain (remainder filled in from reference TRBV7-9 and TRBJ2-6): DTGVSQNPRHKITKRGQNVTFRCDPISEHNRLYWYRQTLGQGPEFLTYFQNEAQLEKSRLLSDRFSAERPKGSFSTLEIQRTEQGDSAMYLCASSRDRGRANVLTFGAGSRLTVL.

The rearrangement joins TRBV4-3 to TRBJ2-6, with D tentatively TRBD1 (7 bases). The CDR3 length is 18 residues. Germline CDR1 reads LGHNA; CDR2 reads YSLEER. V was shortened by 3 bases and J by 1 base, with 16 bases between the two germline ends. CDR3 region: CASSHEYQGGSGANVLTF. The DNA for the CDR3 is TGCGCCAGCAGCCACGAGTACCAGGGGGGATCTGGGGCCAACGTCCTGACTTTC.

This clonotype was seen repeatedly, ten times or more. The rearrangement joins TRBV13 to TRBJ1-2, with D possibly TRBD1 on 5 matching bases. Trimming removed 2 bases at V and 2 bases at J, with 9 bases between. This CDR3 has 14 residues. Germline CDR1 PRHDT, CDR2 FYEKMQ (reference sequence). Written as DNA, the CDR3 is TGTGCCAGCAGCTTACAGGGATCCAACTATGGCTACACCTTC. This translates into CASSLQGSNYGYTF.

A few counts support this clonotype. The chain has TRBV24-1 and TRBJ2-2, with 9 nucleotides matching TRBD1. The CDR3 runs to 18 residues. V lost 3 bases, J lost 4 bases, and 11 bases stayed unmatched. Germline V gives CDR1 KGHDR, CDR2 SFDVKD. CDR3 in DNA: TGTGCCACCAGTGATCCCGGGACAGGGAGAGGTTCCACCGGGGAGCTGTTTTTT. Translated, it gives CATSDPGTGRGSTGELFF.

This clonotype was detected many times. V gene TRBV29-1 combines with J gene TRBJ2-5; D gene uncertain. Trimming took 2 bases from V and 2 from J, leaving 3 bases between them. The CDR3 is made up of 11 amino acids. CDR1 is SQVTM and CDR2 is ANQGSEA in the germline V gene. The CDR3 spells CSVERQETQYF. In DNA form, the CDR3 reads TGCAGCGTTGAAAGGCAAGAGACCCAGTACTTC.

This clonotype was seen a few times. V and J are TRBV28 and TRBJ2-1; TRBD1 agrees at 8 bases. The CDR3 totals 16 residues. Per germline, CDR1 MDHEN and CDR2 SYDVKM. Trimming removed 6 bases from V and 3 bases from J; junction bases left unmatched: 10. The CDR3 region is CASRRYGQGLYNEQFF. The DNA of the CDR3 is TGTGCCAGCAGGAGATATGGACAGGGCCTCTACAATGAGCAGTTCTTC. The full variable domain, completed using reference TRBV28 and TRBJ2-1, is DVKVTQSSRYLVKRTGEKVFLECVQDMDHENMFWYRQDPGLGLRLIYFSYDVKMKEKGDIPEGYSVSREKKERFSLILESASTNQTSMYLCASRRYGQGLYNEQFFGPGTRLTVL.

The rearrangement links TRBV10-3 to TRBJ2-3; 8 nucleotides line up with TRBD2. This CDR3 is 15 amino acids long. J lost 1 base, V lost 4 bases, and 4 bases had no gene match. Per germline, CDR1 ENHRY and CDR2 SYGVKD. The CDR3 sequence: CAISAAGGGTDTQYF. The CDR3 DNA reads TGTGCCATCAGTGCCGCGGGGGGTGGCACAGATACGCAGTATTTT.

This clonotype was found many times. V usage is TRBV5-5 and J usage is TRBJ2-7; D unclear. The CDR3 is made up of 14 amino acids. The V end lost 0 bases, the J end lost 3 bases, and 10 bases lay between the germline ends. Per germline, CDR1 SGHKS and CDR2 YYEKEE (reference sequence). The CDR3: CASSLGPDGYEQYF. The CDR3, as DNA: TGTGCCAGCAGCTTGGGCCCAGACGGCTACGAGCAGTACTTC.